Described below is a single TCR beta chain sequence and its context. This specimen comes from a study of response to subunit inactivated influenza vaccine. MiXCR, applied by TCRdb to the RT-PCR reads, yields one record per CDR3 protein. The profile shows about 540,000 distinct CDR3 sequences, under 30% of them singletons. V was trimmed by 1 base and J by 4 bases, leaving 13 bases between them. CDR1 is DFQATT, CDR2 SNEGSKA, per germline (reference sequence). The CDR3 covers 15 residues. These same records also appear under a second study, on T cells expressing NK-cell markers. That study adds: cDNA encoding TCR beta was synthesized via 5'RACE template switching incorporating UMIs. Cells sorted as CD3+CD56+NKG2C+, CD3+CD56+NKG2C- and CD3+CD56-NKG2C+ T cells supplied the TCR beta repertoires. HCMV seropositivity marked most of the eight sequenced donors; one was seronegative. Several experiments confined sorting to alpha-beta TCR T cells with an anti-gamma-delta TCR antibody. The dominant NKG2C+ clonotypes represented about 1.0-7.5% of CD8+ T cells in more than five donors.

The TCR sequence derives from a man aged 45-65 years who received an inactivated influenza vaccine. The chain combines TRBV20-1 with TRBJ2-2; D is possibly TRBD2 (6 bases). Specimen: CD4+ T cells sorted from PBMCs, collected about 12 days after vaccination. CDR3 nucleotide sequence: TGCAGTGCTAGAGTTTCCGGAGGGACCACCGGGGAGCTGTTTTTT. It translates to CSARVSGGTTGELFF.